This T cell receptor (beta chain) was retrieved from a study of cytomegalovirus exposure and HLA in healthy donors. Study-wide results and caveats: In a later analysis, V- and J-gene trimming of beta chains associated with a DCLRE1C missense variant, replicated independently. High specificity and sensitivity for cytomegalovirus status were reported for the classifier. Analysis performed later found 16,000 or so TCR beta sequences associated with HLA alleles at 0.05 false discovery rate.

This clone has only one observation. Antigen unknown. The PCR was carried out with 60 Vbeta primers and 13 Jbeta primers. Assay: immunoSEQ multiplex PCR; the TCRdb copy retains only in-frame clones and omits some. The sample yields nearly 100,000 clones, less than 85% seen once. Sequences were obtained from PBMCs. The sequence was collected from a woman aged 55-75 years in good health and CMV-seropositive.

The CDR3 bases are TGTGCCAGCAGTGAAGAGTATACAGGATACCCGGGCTATGGCTACACCTTC. Encoded protein: CASSEEYTGYPGYGYTF. The chain joins TRBV6-1 to TRBJ1-2; a weak D match, TRBD1 (5 bases). V lost 1 base to trimming and J lost 4 bases, with 19 bases between them. The CDR3 has 17 residues. The germline gives CDR1 MNHNS, CDR2 SASEGT.